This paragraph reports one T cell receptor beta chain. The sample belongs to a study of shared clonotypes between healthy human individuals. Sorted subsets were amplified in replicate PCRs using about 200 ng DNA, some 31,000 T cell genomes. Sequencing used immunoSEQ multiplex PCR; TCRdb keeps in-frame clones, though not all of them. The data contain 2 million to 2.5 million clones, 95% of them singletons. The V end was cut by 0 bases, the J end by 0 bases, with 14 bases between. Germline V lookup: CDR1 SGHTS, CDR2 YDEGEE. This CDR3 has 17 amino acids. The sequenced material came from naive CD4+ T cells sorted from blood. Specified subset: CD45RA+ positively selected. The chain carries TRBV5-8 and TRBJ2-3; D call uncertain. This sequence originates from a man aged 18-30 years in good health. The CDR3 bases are TGTGCCAGCAGCTTGGCCGTGGCAGCTTCTAGCACAGATACGCAGTATTTT. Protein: CASSLAVAASSTDTQYF.